The sequence of this T cell receptor (beta chain) was determined in a study of identical twins. Overall study results and limits: Low generation probability was overrepresented in out-of-frame alpha sequences shared by twins. Beta clonotypes that were abundant in cord blood contained fewer insertions, a pattern absent from memory repertoires. Not following the same donors, the study drew its conclusions from cross-sectional statistical analysis.

Template switching added a universal primer site, and cDNA bore unique molecular identifiers. TCRdb re-derived calls from the 5' RACE reads in MiXCR, one entry per CDR3 protein. The profile shows hundreds of thousands of distinct CDR3 sequences, approximately 7% of them singletons. Germline V CDR1 and CDR2: SGHRS, YFSETQ. The V and J ends lost 5 bases and 3 bases, in that order; junction bases with no gene match: 6. The CDR3 sequence is 14 residues long. Of note for this clonotype: Its target is unknown.

This same sample was also part of a study on yellow fever vaccine responses in identical twins.

The source of this sequence is a young woman in good health. V usage is TRBV5-1 and J usage is TRBJ2-7; 9 positions match TRBD2. The specimen sequenced was memory (CD45RO+) T cells sorted from blood. The CDR3 DNA sequence: TGCGCCAGCAGGTTAGTAGCGGGAGTCTACGAGCAGTACTTC. Protein: CASRLVAGVYEQYF.